The 15 T cell receptor beta chains below come from one sample, sequenced in a study of T-cell reconstitution after alpha-beta-depleted transplantation in children. TCRbeta library construction was performed incorporating unique molecular identifiers. TCRdb re-called the PCR reads with MiXCR, one entry per CDR3 protein. The top ten clones hold roughly 13% of a sample with around 70,000 distinct CDR3 sequences, about 11% of them seen once. The sample consisted of PBMCs, taken before TCRalphabeta/CD19-depleted stem cell transplant. These receptors were obtained from a boy aged 5-17 years with acute myeloid leukemia, due to receive a stem cell transplant.

This clonotype was counted ten times or more. The chain has TRBV6-5 and TRBJ2-7; 8 bases fit TRBD2. V lost 0 bases and J lost 2; bases outside the gene matches: 9. CDR1 MNHEY and CDR2 SVGAGI come from the germline V gene. The CDR3 loop spans 17 amino acids. The CDR3 loop is CASSYSMNVAGTYEQYF. In DNA, the CDR3 is TGTGCCAGCAGTTACTCGATGAACGTAGCGGGAACCTACGAGCAGTACTTC.

The V gene is TRBV30, the J gene TRBJ2-5; 11 bases match TRBD2. This CDR3 comprises 15 residues. Trimming at V came to 0 bases and at J to 5 bases, leaving 5 bases not matched to a gene. Germline CDR1 reads GTSNPN; CDR2 reads SVGIG (reference sequence). CDR3 coding DNA: TGTGCCTGGAGTGTACTAGCGGGAGCGTATGAGACCCAGTACTTC. Its protein product is CAWSVLAGAYETQYF. Supplemented by reference TRBV30 and TRBJ2-5, the full variable domain reads SQTIHQWPATLVQPVGSPLSLECTVEGTSNPNLYWYRQAAGRGLQLLFYSVGIGQISSEVPQNLSASRPQDRQFILSSKKLLLSDSGFYLCAWSVLAGAYETQYFGPGTRLLVL.

The sample holds many counts of this clonotype. This rearrangement joins TRBV12-3 or TRBV12-4 to TRBJ2-2; 10 bases agree with TRBD2. V was pared by 6 bases and J by 6 bases, with 22 bases of the junction left unmatched. The CDR3 sequence is 20 residues long. CDR3 amino acids: CASRTRGGASEREGPGELFF. CDR3 DNA sequence: TGTGCCAGCAGAACCCGAGGGGGGGCATCGGAGCGGGAGGGCCCCGGGGAGCTGTTTTTT.

Only a few counts were recorded for this clonotype. The chain is built from TRBV27 and TRBJ2-1; no definite D call. The CDR3 spans 18 residues. Germline V gene lookup returns CDR1 MNHEY and CDR2 SMNVEV (reference sequence). V lost 7 bases, J lost 0 bases, and 22 bases lay in between. CDR3 in DNA: TGTGCCAGCATACCGGGCCTAGTCCCAGATGGCTCCTACAATGAGCAGTTCTTC. It is translated as CASIPGLVPDGSYNEQFF.

This clonotype occurred many times. J is TRBJ1-1 and V is TRBV16; 8 bases agree with TRBD1. CDR3 size: 15 residues. Trimming removed 5 bases from V and 1 base from J; junction bases left unmatched: 6. Germline CDR1 reads KGHSY; CDR2 reads FQNENV. The CDR3 protein is CASSAQGAQNTEAFF. Written as DNA, the CDR3 is TGTGCCAGCAGCGCCCAGGGGGCGCAGAACACTGAAGCTTTCTTT.

The table lists this clonotype with many counts. The V and J genes are TRBV9 and TRBJ2-7, with D perhaps matching TRBD1 (5 bases). The V gene lost 4 bases and the J gene lost 2 bases, with 28 bases spanning the gap. The CDR3 runs to 19 residues. Germline CDR1 and CDR2: SGDLS and YYNGEE. This CDR3 reads CASSPRGSGSHTSPYEQYF. The CDR3, as DNA: TGTGCCAGCAGCCCCCGAGGTTCAGGGTCCCACACCTCTCCCTACGAGCAGTACTTC. Full variable domain (rest looked up from reference TRBV9 and TRBJ2-7): DSGVTQTPKHLITATGQRVTLRCSPRSGDLSVYWYQQSLDQGLQFLIQYYNGEERAKGNILERFSAQQFPDLHSELNLSSLELGDSALYFCASSPRGSGSHTSPYEQYFGPGTRLTVT.

In this sample, this clonotype turned up many times. The chain uses TRBV12-3 or TRBV12-4 and TRBJ1-5, with D maybe TRBD1 (6 bases). The CDR3 runs to 13 residues. V was shortened by 2 bases and J by 7 bases, with 9 bases between the two germline ends. CDR3 residues: CASSLRGGQPQHF. CDR3 DNA: TGTGCCAGCAGTTTAAGGGGGGGACAGCCCCAGCATTTT.

This clonotype was seen repeatedly, ten times or more. The V gene is TRBV7-2, the J gene TRBJ2-7, with D unclear. Germline loops: CDR1 SGHTA, CDR2 FQGNSA. Trimming cost V 5 bases and J 6 bases, with 14 bases left between them. The CDR3 has 13 residues. Written as DNA, the CDR3 is TGTGCCAGCAGCACTCAGGTGGAGCGCGAGCAGTACTTC. Amino acids: CASSTQVEREQYF.

The J gene is TRBJ2-7, the V gene TRBV30, with no clear D. Germline V CDR1 and CDR2: GTSNPN, SVGIG (reference sequence). Trimming shortened V by 0 bases and J by 2 bases, and 14 bases separated the two germline ends. CDR3 size: 15 residues. This chain's CDR3 is CAWSVSRVPPYEQYF. CDR3 in DNA: TGTGCCTGGAGTGTAAGTAGGGTCCCTCCCTACGAGCAGTACTTC.

By frequency in the sample, this clonotype is medium-sized. V is TRBV20-1 and J is TRBJ2-4; D call uncertain. Germline V gene sequence: CDR1 DFQATT, CDR2 SNEGSKA (reference sequence). The V gene lost 6 bases and the J gene lost 0 bases, with 15 bases spanning the gap. There are 15 residues in the CDR3. The CDR3 bases are TGCAGTGCCCAGCCATTGGTCCTAGCCAAAAACATTCAGTACTTC. Its protein product is CSAQPLVLAKNIQYF.

This sequence joins TRBV7-9 and TRBJ1-2, with TRBD1 as a possible D gene (5 bases). V lost 5 bases and J lost 4, with 17 bases in between. The germline CDR1 and CDR2 sequences are SEHNR and FQNEAQ (reference sequence). The CDR3 loop spans 15 amino acids. The CDR3 is CASSLSQTATYGYTF. The CDR3 nucleotides read TGTGCCAGCAGCCTCAGCCAGACAGCAACCTATGGCTACACCTTC.

This clonotype was seen at least ten times. The chain joins TRBV4-3 to TRBJ2-7, with 7 bases that match TRBD1. The V segment lost 4 bases and the J segment 6 bases; nucleotides outside the gene matches: 6. The germline V gene has CDR1 LGHNA and CDR2 YSLEER. The CDR3 has 13 amino acids. CDR3 coding DNA: TGCGCCAGCAGCCTTGGGACAGTGGGCGAGCAGTACTTC. Translation gives CASSLGTVGEQYF.

The table lists this clonotype with many counts. The junction departs from the called germline gene at one end, perhaps through a read error. The gene calls are TRBV7-8 and TRBJ2-5; either TRBD1 or TRBD2 may supply D (6 bases each). The CDR3 extends over 16 amino acids. Germline V CDR1 and CDR2: SGHVS, FQNEAQ. As DNA, the CDR3 is TGTGCCAGCAGATTAGGGCCGGGGGCTGCGAGGGAGACCCAGTACTTC. It encodes CASRLGPGAARETQYF.

This clonotype was found many times. The chain joins TRBV5-6 to TRBJ2-1; 9 bases align to TRBD2. V shed 4 bases, J shed 13 bases, and the junction held 9 bases outside the gene matches. The CDR3 sequence is 13 residues long. Per germline, CDR1 SGHDT and CDR2 YYEEEE. The CDR3 nucleotides read TGTGCCAGCAGCACGACTAGCGGCCTACTCCAGTTCTTC. As protein: CASSTTSGLLQFF.

Comments on this clonotype: A much bigger clone sits one base away, suggesting this may be a read error. The chain has TRBV27 and TRBJ2-1; 9 bases are a match to TRBD2. V trimming: 5 bases; J trimming: 6 bases; junction bases outside the gene matches: 8. This CDR3 is 15 amino acids long. Germline values: CDR1 MNHEY, CDR2 SMNVEV (reference sequence). The CDR3 DNA follows: TGTGCCAGCAGTCCGGGAATAGCGGGAGTCAATGAGCAGTTCTTC. It translates to CASSPGIAGVNEQFF.